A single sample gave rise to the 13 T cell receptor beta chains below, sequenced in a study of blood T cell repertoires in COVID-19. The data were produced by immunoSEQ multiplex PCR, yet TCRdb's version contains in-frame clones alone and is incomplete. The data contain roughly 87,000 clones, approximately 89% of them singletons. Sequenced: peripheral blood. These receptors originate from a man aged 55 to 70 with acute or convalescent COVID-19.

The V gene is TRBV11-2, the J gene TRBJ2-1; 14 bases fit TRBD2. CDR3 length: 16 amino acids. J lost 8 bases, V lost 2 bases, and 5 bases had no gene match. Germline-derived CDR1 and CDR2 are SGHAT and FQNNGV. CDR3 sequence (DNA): TGTGCCAGCAGCTTAAGACTAGCGGGGGGGCGTGATGAGCAGTTCTTC. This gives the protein CASSLRLAGGRDEQFF. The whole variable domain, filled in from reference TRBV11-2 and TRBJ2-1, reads EAGVAQSPRYKIIEKRQSVAFWCNPISGHATLYWYQQILGQGPKLLIQFQNNGVVDDSQLPKDRFSAERLKGVDSTLKIQPAKLEDSAVYLCASSLRLAGGRDEQFFGPGTRLTVL.

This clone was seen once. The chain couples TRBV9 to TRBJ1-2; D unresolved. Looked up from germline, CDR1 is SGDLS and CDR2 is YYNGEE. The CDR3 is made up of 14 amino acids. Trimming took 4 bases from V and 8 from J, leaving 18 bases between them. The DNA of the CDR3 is TGTGCCAGCAGCCTAGACCCGGGATCCCGAGGCTACACCTTC. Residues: CASSLDPGSRGYTF.

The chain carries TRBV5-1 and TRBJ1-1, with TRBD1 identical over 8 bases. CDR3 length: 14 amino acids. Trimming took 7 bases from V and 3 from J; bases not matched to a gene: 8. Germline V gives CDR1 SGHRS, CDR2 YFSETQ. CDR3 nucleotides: TGCGCCAGCGCGGAATTGGGACAGGACACTGAAGCTTTCTTT. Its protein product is CASAELGQDTEAFF.

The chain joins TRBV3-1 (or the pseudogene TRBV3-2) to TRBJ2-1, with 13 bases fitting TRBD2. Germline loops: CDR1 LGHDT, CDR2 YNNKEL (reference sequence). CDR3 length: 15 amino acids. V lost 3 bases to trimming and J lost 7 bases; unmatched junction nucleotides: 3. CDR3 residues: CASSHLTSGGNEQFF. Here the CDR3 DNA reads TGTGCCAGCAGCCACCTGACTAGCGGGGGGAATGAGCAGTTCTTC.

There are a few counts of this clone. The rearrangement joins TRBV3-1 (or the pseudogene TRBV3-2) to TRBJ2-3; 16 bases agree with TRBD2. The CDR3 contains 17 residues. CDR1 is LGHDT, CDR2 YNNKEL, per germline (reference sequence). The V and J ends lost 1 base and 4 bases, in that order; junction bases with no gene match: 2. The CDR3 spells CASSQGGTSGGADTQYF. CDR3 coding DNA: TGTGCCAGCAGCCAAGGCGGGACTAGCGGGGGGGCAGATACGCAGTATTTT.

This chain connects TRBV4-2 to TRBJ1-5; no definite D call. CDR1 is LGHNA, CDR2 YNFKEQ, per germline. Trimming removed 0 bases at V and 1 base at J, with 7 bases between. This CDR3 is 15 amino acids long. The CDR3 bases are TGTGCCAGCAGCCAAGACTTCCGGAGCAATCAGCCCCAGCATTTT. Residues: CASSQDFRSNQPQHF.

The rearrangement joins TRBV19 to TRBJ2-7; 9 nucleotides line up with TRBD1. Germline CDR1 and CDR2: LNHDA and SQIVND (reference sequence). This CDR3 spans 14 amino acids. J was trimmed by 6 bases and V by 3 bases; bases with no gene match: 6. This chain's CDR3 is CASSMYRGQSEQYF. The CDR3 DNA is TGTGCCAGTAGTATGTACAGGGGGCAGAGCGAGCAGTACTTC.

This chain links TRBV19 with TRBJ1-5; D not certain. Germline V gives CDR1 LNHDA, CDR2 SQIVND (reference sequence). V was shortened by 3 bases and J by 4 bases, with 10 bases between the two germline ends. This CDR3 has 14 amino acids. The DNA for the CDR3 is TGTGCCAGTAGTATGTACAGAAAAAATCAGCCCCAGCATTTT. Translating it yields CASSMYRKNQPQHF.

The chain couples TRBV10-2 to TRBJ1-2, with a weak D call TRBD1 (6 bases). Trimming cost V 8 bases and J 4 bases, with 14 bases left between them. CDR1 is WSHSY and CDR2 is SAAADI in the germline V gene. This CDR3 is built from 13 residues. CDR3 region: CASGPGTLYGYTF. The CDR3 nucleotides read TGCGCCAGCGGCCCCGGGACACTCTATGGCTACACCTTC.

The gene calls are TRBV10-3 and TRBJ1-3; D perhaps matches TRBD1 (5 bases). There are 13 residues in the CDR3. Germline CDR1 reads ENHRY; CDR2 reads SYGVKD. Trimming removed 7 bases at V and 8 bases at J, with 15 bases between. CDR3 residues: CAINPDSEDTIYF. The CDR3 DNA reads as TGTGCCATCAATCCTGACAGCGAGGACACCATATATTTT.

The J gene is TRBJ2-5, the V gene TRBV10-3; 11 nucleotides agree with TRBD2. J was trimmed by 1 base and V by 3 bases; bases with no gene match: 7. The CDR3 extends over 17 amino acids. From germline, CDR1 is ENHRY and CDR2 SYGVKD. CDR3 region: CAISETTSGRTQETQYF. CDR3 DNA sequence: TGTGCCATCAGTGAAACTACTAGCGGGAGAACCCAAGAGACCCAGTACTTC.

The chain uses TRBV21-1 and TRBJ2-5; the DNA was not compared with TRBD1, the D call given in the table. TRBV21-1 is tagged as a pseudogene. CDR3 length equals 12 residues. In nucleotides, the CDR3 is TGTGCCAGCAGCAAAAAGGGGGAGACCCAGTACTTC. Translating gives CASSKKGETQYF.

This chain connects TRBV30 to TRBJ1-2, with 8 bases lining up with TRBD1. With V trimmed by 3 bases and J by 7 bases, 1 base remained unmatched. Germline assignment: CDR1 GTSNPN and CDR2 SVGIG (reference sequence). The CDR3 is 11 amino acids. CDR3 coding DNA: TGTGCCTGGAGCGGGACAGGTGGCTACACCTTC. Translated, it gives CAWSGTGGYTF. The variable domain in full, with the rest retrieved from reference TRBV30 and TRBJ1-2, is SQTIHQWPATLVQPVGSPLSLECTVEGTSNPNLYWYRQAAGRGLQLLFYSVGIGQISSEVPQNLSASRPQDRQFILSSKKLLLSDSGFYLCAWSGTGGYTFGSGTRLTVV.